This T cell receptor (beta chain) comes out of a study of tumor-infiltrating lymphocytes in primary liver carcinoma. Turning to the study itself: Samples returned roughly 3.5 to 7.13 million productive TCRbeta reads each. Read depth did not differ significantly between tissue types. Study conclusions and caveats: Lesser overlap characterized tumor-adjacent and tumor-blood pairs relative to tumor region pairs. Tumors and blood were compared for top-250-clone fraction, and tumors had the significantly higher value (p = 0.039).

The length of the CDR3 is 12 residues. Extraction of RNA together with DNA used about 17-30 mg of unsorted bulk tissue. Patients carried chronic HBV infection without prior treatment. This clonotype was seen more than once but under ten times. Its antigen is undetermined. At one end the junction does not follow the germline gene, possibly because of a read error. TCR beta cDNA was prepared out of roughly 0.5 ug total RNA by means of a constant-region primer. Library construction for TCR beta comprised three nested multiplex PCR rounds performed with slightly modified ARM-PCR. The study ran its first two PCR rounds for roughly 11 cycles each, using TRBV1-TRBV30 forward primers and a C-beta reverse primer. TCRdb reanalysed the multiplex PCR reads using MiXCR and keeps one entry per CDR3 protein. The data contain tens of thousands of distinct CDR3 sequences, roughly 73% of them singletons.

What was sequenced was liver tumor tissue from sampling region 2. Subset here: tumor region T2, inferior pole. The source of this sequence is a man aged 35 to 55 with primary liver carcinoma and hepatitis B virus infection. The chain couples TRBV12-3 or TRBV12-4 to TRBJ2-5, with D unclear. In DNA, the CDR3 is TGTACCAGCAGTTACGAAAGGGAGACCCAGTACTTC. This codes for CTSSYERETQYF.